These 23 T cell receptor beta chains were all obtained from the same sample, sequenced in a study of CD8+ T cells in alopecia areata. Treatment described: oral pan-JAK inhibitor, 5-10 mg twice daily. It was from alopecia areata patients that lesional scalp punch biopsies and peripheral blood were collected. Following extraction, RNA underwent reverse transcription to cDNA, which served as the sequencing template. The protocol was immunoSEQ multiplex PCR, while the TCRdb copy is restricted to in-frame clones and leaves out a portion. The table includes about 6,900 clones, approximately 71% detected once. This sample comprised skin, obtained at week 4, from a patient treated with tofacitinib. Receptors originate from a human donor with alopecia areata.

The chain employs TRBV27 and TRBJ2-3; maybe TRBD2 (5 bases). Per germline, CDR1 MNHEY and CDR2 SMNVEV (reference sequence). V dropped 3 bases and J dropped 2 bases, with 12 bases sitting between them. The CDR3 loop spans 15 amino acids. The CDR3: CASSLRGLATDTQYF. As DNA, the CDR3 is TGTGCCAGCAGTTTGAGAGGGTTAGCCACAGATACGCAGTATTTT.

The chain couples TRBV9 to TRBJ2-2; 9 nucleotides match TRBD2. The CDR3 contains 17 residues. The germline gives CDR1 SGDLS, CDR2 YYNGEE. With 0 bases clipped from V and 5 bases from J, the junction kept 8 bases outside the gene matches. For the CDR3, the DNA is TGTGCCAGCAGCGTAGTCCCTGCGGGGGGGCGAACCGGGGAGCTGTTTTTT. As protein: CASSVVPAGGRTGELFF. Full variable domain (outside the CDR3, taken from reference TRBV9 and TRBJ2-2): DSGVTQTPKHLITATGQRVTLRCSPRSGDLSVYWYQQSLDQGLQFLIQYYNGEERAKGNILERFSAQQFPDLHSELNLSSLELGDSALYFCASSVVPAGGRTGELFFGEGSRLTVL.

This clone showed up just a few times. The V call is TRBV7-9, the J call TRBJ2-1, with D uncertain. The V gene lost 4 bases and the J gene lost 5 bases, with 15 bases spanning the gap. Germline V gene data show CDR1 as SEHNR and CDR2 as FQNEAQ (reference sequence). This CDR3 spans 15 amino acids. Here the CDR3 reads CASSSGISSNNEQFF. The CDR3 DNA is TGTGCCAGCAGCTCCGGCATATCGAGTAACAATGAGCAGTTCTTC.

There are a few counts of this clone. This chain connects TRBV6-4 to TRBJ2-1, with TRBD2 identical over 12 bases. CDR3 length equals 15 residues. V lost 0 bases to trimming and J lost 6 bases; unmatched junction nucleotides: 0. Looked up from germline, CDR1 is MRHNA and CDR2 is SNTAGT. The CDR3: CASSDSTSGSNEQFF. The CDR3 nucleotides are TGTGCCAGCAGTGACTCGACTAGCGGGAGCAATGAGCAGTTCTTC.

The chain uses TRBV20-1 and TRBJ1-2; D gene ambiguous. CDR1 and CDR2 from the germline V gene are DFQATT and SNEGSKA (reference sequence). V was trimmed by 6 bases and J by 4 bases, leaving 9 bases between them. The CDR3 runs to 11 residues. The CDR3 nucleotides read TGCAGTGCCCGTCTCCCCTATGGCTACACCTTC. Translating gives CSARLPYGYTF.

CDR3 sequence (DNA): TGCAGCGCGGAAGAAGGGACAGGGGGCGCTGATTATGGCTACACCTTC. This sequence encodes CSAEEGTGGADYGYTF. The chain is built from TRBV29-1 and TRBJ1-2, with 12 bases fitting TRBD1. The CDR3 is 16 residues long. CDR1 and CDR2 (germline): SQVTM, ANQGSEA. The junction had 14 bases not matched to a gene; V was cut back by 7 bases and J by 5 bases.

The CDR3 sequence: CASSPKTSGTSLRTDTQYF. DNA of the CDR3: TGTGCCAGCTCACCCAAGACTAGCGGGACCTCTCTCCGCACAGATACGCAGTATTTT. This chain links TRBV18 with TRBJ2-3; 11 bases align to TRBD2. The V gene's germline CDR1 is KGHSH and CDR2 LQKENI. Trimming at V came to 3 bases and at J to 1 base, leaving 12 bases not matched to a gene. The CDR3 has 19 amino acids.

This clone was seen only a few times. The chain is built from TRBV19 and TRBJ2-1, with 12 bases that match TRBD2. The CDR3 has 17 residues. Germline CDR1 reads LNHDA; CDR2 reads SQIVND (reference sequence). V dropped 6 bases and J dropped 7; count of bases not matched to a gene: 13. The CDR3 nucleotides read TGTGCCAGTAGCGAGACTAGCGGGAGAGTATTAGGGAATGAGCAGTTCTTC. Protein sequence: CASSETSGRVLGNEQFF. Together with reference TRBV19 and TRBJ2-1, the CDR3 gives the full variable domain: DGGITQSPKYLFRKEGQNVTLSCEQNLNHDAMYWYRQDPGQGLRLIYYSQIVNDFQKGDIAEGYSVSREKKESFPLTVTSAQKNPTAFYLCASSETSGRVLGNEQFFGPGTRLTVL.

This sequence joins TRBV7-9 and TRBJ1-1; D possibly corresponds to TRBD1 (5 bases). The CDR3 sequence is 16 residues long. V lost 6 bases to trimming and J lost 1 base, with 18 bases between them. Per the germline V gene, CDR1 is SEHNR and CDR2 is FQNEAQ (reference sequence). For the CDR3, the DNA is TGTGCCAGCAGGGGAACACGGGACCGCAAGAACACTGAAGCTTTCTTT. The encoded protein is CASRGTRDRKNTEAFF.

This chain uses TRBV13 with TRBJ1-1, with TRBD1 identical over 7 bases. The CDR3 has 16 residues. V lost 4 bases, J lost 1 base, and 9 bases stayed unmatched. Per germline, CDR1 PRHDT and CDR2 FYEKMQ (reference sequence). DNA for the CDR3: TGTGCCAGCAGCTCCTCAACAGGGGACACGAACACTGAAGCTTTCTTT. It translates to CASSSSTGDTNTEAFF. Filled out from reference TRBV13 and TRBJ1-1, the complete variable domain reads AAGVIQSPRHLIKEKRETATLKCYPIPRHDTVYWYQQGPGQDPQFLISFYEKMQSDKGSIPDRFSAQQFSDYHSELNMSSLELGDSALYFCASSSSTGDTNTEAFFGQGTRLTVV.

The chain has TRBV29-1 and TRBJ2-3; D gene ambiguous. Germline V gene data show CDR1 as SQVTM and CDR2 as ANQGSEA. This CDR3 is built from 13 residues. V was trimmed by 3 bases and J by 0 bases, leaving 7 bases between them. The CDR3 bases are TGCAGCGTTGATCGGCAGAGCACAGATACGCAGTATTTT. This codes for CSVDRQSTDTQYF.

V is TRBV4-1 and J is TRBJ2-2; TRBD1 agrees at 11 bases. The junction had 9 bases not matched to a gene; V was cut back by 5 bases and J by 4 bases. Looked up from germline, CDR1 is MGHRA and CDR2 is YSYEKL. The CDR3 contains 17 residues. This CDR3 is CASSSRAGTGGTGELFF. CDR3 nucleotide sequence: TGCGCCAGCAGCTCAAGAGCCGGGACAGGGGGCACCGGGGAGCTGTTTTTT.

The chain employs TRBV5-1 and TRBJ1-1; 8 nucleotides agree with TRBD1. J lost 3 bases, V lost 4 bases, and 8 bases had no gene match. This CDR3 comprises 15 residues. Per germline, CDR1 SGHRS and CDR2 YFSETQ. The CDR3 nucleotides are TGCGCCAGCAGCCTCGAAACAGGGGGGCACACTGAAGCTTTCTTT. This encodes CASSLETGGHTEAFF.

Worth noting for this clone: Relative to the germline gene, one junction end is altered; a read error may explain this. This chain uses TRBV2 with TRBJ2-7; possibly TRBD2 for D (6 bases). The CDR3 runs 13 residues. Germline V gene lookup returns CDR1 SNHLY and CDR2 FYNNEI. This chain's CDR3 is CASSEAEGRDRDF. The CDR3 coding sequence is TGTGCCAGCAGTGAAGCGGAGGGCAGGGATAGGGACTTC.

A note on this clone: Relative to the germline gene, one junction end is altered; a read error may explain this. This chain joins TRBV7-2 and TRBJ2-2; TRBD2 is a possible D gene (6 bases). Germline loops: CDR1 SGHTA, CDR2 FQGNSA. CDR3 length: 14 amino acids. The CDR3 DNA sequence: TGCGCCAGCAGCCAAGATCCCGGGAGCGGGGAGCTGTTTTTT. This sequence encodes CASSQDPGSGELFF.

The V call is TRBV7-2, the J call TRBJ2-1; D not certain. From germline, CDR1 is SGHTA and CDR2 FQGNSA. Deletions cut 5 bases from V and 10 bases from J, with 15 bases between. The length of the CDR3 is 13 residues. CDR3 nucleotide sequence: TGTGCCAGCAGCCTACAATCTAAGAGGGAGCAGTTCTTC. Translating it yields CASSLQSKREQFF.

The DNA of the CDR3 is TGTGCCATCGGGACATACCGTGACTATGGCTACACCTTC. This gives the protein CAIGTYRDYGYTF. The gene calls are TRBV10-3 and TRBJ1-2; perhaps TRBD1 as D (6 bases). The V gene's germline CDR1 is ENHRY and CDR2 SYGVKD. The CDR3 is 13 residues long. The V end was cut by 8 bases, the J end by 3 bases, with 13 bases between.

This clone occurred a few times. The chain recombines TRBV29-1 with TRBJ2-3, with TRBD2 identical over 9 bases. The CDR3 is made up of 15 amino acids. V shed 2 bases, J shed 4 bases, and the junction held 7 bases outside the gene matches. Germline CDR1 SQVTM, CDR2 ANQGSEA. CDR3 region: CSVERAGGPADTQYF. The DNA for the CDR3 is TGCAGCGTTGAAAGGGCGGGAGGGCCGGCAGATACGCAGTATTTT.

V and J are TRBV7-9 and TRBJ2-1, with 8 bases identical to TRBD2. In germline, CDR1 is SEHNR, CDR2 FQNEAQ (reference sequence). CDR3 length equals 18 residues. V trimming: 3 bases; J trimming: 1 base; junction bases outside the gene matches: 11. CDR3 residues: CASSFVPGLGLSYNEQFF. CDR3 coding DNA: TGTGCCAGCAGCTTCGTCCCGGGACTAGGTCTGTCCTACAATGAGCAGTTCTTC.

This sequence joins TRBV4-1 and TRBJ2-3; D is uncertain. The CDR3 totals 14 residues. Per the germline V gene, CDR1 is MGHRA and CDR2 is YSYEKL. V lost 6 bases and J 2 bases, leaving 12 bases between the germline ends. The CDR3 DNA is TGCGCCAGCAGGCCTGGGATCTACACAGATACGCAGTATTTT. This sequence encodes CASRPGIYTDTQYF.

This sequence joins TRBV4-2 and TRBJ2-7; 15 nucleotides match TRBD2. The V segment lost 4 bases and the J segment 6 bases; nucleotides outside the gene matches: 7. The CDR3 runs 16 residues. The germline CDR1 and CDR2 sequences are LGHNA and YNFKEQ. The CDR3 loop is CASSPKGLAGGLEQYF. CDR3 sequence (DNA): TGTGCCAGCAGCCCTAAAGGACTAGCGGGAGGGCTCGAGCAGTACTTC.

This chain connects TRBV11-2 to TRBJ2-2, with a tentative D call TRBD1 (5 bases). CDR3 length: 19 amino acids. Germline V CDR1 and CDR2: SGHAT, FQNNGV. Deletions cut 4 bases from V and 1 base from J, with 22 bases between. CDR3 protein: CASSYRQGTRYKNTGELFF. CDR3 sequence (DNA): TGTGCCAGCAGCTACAGGCAGGGAACCCGCTACAAGAACACCGGGGAGCTGTTTTTT.

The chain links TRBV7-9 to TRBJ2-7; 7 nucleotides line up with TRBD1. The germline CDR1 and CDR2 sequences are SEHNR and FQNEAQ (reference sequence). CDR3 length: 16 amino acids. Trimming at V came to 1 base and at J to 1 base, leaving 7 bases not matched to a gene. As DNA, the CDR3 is TGTGCCAGCAGCTTAGATGTACAGGGGCAATCCTACGAGCAGTACTTC. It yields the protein CASSLDVQGQSYEQYF.